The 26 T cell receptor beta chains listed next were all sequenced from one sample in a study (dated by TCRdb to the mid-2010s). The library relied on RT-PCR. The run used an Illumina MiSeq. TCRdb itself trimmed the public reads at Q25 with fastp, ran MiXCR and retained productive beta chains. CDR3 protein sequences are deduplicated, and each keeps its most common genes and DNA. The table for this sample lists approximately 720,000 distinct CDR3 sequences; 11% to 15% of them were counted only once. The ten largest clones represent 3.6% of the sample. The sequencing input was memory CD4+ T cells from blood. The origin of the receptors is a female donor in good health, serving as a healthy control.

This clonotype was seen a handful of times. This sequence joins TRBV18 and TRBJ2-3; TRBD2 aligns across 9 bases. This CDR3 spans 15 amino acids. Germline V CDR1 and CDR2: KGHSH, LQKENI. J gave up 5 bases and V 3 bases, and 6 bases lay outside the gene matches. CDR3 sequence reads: CASSPSRREGDTQYF. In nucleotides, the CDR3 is TGTGCCAGCTCACCCTCGCGGCGGGAGGGAGATACGCAGTATTTT.

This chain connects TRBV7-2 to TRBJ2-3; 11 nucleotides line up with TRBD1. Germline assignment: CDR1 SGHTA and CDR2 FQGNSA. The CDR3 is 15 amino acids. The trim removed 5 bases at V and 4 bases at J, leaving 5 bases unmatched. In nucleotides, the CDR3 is TGTGCCAGCAGCCGGGACAGGGGGAGAGCAGATACGCAGTATTTT. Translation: CASSRDRGRADTQYF.

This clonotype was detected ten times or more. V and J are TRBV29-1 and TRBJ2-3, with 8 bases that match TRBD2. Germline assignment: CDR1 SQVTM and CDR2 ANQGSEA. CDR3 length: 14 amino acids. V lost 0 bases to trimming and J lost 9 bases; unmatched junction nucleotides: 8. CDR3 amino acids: CSVEETSGTRTQYF. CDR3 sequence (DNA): TGCAGCGTTGAAGAGACGTCAGGGACTAGGACGCAGTATTTT.

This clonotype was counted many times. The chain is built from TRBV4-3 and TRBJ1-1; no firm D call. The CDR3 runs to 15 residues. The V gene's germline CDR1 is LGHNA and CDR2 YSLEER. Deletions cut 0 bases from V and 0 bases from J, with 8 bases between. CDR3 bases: TGCGCCAGCAGCCAAGACGGAGGCATGAACACTGAAGCTTTCTTT. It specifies CASSQDGGMNTEAFF.

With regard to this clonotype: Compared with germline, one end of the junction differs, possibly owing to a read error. CDR3 loop: CGARDPAVVGNTEAFF. CDR3 nucleotide sequence: TGCGGTGCTAGAGATCCCGCGGTGGTGGGGAACACTGAAGCTTTCTTT. The chain joins TRBV20-1 to TRBJ1-1, with unresolved D. This CDR3 has 16 amino acids. Germline values: CDR1 DFQATT, CDR2 SNEGSKA (reference sequence).

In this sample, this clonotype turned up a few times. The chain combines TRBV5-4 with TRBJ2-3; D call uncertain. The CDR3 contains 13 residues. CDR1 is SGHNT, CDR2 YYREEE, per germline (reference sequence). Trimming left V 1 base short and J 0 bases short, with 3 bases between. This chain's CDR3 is CASSLFSTDTQYF. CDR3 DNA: TGTGCCAGCAGCTTGTTCAGCACAGATACGCAGTATTTT.

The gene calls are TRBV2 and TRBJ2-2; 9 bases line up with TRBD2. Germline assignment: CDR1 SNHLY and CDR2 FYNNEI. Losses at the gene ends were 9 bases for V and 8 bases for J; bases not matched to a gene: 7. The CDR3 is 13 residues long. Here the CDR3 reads CASTGLARGELFF. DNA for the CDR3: TGTGCCAGTACGGGACTAGCCCGTGGGGAGCTGTTTTTT.

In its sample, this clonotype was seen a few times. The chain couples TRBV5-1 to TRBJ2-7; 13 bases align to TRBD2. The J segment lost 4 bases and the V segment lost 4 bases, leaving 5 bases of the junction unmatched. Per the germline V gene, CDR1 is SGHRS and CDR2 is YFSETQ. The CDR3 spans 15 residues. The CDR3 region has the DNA TGCGCCAGCAGCATAGGACTAGCGGGAGAGTACGAGCAGTACTTC. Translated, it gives CASSIGLAGEYEQYF.

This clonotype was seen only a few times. The DNA for the CDR3 is TGTGCCAGCAGTGGCAGGTGGGCAGATACGCAGTATTTT. The encoded protein is CASSGRWADTQYF. The chain links TRBV12-3 or TRBV12-4 to TRBJ2-3; no firm D call. CDR3 size: 13 residues. Trimming left V 5 bases short and J 4 bases short, with 10 bases between.

The CDR3 DNA follows: TGCAGTGCTGGTTATACTAGCGGGAGGGTCTACAATGAGCAGTTCTTC. Translated: CSAGYTSGRVYNEQFF. V is TRBV20-1 and J is TRBJ2-1; 13 nucleotides align to TRBD2. CDR1 DFQATT and CDR2 SNEGSKA come from the germline V gene (reference sequence). Germline trimming cut 5 bases from V and 3 bases from J; bases unmatched to any gene: 7. The CDR3 is 16 residues long.

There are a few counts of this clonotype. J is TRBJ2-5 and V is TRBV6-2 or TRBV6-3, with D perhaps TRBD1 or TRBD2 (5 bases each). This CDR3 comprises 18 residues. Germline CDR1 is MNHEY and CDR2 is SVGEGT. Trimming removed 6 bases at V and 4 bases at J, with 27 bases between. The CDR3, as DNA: TGTGCCAGCAGAACGGGGCGGAACACCATTCAGTCACGAGAGACCCAGTACTTC. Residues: CASRTGRNTIQSRETQYF.

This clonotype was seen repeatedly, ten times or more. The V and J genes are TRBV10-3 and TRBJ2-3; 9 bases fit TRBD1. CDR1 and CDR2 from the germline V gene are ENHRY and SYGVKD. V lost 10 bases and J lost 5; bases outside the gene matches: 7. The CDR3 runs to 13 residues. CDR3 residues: CASAQGAGDTQYF. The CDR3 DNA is TGTGCCAGTGCACAGGGGGCCGGAGATACGCAGTATTTT.

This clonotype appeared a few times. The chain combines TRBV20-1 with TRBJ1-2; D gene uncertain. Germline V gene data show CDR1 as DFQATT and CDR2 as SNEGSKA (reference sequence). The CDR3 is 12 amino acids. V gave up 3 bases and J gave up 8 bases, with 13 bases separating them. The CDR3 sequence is CSARVTTLGYTF. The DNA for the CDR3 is TGCAGTGCTAGGGTAACAACCTTGGGCTACACCTTC.

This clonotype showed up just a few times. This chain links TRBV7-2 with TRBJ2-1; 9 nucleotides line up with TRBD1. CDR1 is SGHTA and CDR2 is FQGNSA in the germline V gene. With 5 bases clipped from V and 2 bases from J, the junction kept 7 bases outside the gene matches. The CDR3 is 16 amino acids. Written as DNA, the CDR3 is TGTGCCAGCAGCCCCAGACAGGGGGATGCCTACAATGAGCAGTTCTTC. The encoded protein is CASSPRQGDAYNEQFF.

CDR3 protein: CSARDTGGIGQETQYF. The DNA of the CDR3 is TGCAGTGCTAGAGATACAGGGGGCATAGGACAAGAGACCCAGTACTTC. This chain uses TRBV20-1 with TRBJ2-5, with 9 bases identical to TRBD1. V dropped 0 bases and J dropped 2; count of bases not matched to a gene: 7. In germline, CDR1 is DFQATT, CDR2 SNEGSKA (reference sequence). This CDR3 spans 16 amino acids.

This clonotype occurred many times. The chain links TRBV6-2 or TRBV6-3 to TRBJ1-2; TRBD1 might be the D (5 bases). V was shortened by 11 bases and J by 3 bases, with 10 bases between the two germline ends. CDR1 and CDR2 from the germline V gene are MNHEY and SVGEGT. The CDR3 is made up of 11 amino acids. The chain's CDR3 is CAAGRDYGYTF. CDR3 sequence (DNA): TGTGCCGCGGGACGGGACTATGGCTACACCTTC.

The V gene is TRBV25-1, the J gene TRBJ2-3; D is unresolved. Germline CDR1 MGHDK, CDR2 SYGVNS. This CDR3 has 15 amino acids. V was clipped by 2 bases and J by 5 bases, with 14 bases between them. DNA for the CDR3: TGTGCCAGCAGTGAACCCCAGGCCTGGGGAGATACGCAGTATTTT. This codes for CASSEPQAWGDTQYF.

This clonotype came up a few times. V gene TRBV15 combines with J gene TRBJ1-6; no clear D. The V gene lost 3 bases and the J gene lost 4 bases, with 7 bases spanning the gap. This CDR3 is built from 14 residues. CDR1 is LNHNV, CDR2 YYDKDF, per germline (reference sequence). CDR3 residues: CATSSGSYNSPLHF. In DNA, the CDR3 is TGTGCCACCAGCAGCGGGTCATATAATTCACCCCTCCACTTT. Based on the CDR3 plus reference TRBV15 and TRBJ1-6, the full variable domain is DAMVIQNPRYQVTQFGKPVTLSCSQTLNHNVMYWYQQKSSQAPKLLFHYYDKDFNNEADTPDNFQSRRPNTSFCFLDIRSPGLGDTAMYLCATSSGSYNSPLHFGNGTRLTVT.

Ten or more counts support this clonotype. The CDR3 DNA is TGTGCCAGCTCACCCGATTTAGCGGGCCGGGGCAATCAGCCCCAGCATTTT. This encodes CASSPDLAGRGNQPQHF. The chain joins TRBV18 to TRBJ1-5; D call uncertain. Trimming removed 3 bases from V and 2 bases from J, with 17 bases in between. The CDR3 sequence is 17 residues long. Germline lookup yields CDR1 KGHSH and CDR2 LQKENI. Variable domain in full (rest from reference TRBV18 and TRBJ1-5): NAGVMQNPRHLVRRRGQEARLRCSPMKGHSHVYWYRQLPEEGLKFMVYLQKENIIDESGMPKERFSAEFPKEGPSILRIQQVVRGDSAAYFCASSPDLAGRGNQPQHFGDGTRLSIL.

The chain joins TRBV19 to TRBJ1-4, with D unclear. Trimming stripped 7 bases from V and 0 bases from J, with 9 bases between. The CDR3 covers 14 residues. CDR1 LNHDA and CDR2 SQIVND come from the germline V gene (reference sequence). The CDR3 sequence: CASIGLATNEKLFF. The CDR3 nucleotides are TGTGCCAGTATCGGACTGGCAACTAATGAAAAACTGTTTTTT.

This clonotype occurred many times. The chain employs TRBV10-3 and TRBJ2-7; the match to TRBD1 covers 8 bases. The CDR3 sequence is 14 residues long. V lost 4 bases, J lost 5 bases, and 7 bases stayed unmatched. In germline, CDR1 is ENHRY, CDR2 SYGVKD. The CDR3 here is CAISGGTGGDEQYF. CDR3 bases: TGTGCCATCAGTGGAGGGACAGGCGGGGACGAGCAGTACTTC.

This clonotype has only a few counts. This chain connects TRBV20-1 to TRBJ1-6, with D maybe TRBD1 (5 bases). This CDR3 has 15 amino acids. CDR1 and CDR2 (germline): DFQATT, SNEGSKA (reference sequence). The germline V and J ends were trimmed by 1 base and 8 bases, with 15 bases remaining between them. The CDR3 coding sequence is TGCAGTGCTAGAGCATCCGGGGCTGGGGATTCACCCCTCCACTTT. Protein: CSARASGAGDSPLHF.

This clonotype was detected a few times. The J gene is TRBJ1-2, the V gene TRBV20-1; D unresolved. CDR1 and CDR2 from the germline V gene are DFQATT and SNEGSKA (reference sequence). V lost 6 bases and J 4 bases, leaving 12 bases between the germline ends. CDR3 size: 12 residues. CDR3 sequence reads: CSAPSGFYGYTF. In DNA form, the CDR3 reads TGCAGTGCGCCCTCGGGATTCTATGGCTACACCTTC.

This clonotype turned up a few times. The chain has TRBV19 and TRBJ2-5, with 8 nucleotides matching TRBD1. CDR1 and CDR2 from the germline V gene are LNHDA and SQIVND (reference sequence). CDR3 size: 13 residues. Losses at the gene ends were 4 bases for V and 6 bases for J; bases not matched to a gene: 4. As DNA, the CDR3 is TGTGCCAGTAGTACCACAGGGGGGCAGACCCAGTACTTC. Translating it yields CASSTTGGQTQYF.

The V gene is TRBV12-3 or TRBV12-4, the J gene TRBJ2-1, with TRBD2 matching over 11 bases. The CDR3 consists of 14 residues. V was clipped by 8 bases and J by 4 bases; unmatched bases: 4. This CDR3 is CASRTSGLYNEQFF. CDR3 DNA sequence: TGTGCCAGCCGGACTAGCGGGCTTTACAATGAGCAGTTCTTC.

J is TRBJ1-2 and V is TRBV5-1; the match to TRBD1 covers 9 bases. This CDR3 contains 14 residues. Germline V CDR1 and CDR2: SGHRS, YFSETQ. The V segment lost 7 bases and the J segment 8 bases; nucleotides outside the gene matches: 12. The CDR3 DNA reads TGCGCCAGCCGGGCGGGACAGGGTCGAAAGGGCTACACCTTC. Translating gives CASRAGQGRKGYTF.